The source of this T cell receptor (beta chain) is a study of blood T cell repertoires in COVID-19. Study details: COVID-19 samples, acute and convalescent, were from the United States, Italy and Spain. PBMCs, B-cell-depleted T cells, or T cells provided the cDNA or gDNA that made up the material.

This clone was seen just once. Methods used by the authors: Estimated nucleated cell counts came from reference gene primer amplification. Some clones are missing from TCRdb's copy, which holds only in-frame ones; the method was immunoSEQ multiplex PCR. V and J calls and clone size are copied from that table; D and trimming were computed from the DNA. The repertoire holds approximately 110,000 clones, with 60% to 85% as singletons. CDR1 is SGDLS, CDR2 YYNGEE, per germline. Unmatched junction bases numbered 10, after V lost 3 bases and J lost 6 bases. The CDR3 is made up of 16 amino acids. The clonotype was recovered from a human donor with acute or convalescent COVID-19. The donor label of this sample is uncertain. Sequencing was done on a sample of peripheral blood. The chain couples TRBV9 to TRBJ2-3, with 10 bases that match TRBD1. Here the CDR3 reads CASSARDRGGLDTQYF. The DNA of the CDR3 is TGTGCCAGCAGCGCCCGGGACAGGGGAGGGTTGGATACGCAGTATTTT. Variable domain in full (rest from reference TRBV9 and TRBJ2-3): DSGVTQTPKHLITATGQRVTLRCSPRSGDLSVYWYQQSLDQGLQFLIQYYNGEERAKGNILERFSAQQFPDLHSELNLSSLELGDSALYFCASSARDRGGLDTQYFGPGTRLTVL.